This T cell receptor beta chain was sequenced in a study of response to subunit inactivated influenza vaccine. J gave up 4 bases and V 4 bases, and 8 bases lay outside the gene matches. The CDR3 runs 15 residues. CDR1 and CDR2 from the germline V gene are DFQATT and SNEGSKA (reference sequence). TCRdb independently ran MiXCR on the RT-PCR reads; one entry per CDR3 protein. Counted here are roughly 550,000 distinct CDR3 sequences, roughly 23% occurring once; the ten biggest clones make up 2.5% to 3%. The same specimen was also included in a second study, on T cells expressing NK-cell markers. That report adds: 5'RACE template switching with UMIs generated TCR beta cDNA. Each TCR beta repertoire originated in sorted T cells that were CD3+CD56+NKG2C+, CD3+CD56+NKG2C- or CD3+CD56-NKG2C+. Dominant NKG2C+ clonotype frequencies of about 1.0-7.0% of CD8+ T cells were measured in about 6 donors. Once again these clonotypes came out on top in the CD3+CD56-NKG2C+ fraction of four donors.

This specimen consisted of CD4+ T cells sorted from PBMCs, obtained 11 to 12 days after vaccination. J is TRBJ2-7 and V is TRBV20-1, with 12 positions matching TRBD2. The sequence came from a man aged 50 to 60 who received an inactivated influenza vaccine. CDR3 residues: CSATVALAGGYEQYF. The DNA for the CDR3 is TGCAGTGCTACGGTAGCACTAGCGGGAGGATACGAGCAGTACTTC.